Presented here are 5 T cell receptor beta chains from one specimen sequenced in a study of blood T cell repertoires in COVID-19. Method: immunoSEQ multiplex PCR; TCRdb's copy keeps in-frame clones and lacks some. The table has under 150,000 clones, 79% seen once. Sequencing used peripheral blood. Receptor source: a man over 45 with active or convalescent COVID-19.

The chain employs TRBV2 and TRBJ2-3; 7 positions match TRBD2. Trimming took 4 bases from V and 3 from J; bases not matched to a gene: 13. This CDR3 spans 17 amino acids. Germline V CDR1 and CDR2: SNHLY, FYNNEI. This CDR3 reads CASSGNPLPGGTDTQYF. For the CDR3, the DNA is TGTGCCAGCAGTGGTAACCCGCTACCGGGGGGAACAGATACGCAGTATTTT.

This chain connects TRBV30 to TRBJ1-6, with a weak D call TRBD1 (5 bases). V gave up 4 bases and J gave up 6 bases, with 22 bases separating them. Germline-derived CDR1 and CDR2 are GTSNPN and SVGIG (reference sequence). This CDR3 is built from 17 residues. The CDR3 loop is CAWNRGRTNPINSPLHF. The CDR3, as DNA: TGTGCCTGGAACCGCGGGAGGACAAATCCTATTAATTCACCCCTCCACTTT.

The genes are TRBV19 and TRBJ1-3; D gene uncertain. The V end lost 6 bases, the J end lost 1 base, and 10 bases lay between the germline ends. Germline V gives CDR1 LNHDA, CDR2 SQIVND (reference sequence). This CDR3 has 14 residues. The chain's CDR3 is CASRPRGSGNTIYF. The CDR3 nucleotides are TGTGCCAGTAGGCCGAGAGGATCTGGAAACACCATATATTTT. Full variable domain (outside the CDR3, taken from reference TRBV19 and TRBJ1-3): DGGITQSPKYLFRKEGQNVTLSCEQNLNHDAMYWYRQDPGQGLRLIYYSQIVNDFQKGDIAEGYSVSREKKESFPLTVTSAQKNPTAFYLCASRPRGSGNTIYFGEGSWLTVV.

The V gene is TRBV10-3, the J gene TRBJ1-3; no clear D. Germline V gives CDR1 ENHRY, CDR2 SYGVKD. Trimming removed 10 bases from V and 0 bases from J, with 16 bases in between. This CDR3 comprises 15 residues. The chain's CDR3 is CATHNELPSGNTIYF. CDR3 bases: TGTGCCACCCACAATGAATTACCCTCTGGAAACACCATATATTTT.

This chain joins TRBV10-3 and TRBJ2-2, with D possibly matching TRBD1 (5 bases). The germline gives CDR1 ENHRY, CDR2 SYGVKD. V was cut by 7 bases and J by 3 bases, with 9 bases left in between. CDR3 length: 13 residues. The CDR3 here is CAITSQDTGELFF. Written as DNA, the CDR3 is TGTGCCATCACTTCACAGGACACCGGGGAGCTGTTTTTT.